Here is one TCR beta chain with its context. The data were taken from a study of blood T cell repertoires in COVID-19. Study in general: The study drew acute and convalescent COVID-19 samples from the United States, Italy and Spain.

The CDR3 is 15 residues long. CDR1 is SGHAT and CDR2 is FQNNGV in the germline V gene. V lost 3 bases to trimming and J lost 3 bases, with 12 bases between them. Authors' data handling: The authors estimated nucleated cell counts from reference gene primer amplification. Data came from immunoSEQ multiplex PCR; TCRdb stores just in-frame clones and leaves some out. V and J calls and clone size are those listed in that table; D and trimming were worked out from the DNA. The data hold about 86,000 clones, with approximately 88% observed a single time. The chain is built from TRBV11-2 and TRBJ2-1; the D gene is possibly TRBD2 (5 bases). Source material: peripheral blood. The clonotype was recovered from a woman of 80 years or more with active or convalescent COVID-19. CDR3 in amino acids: CASSLDSIGYNEQFF. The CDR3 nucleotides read TGTGCCAGCAGCTTGGACTCAATAGGCTACAATGAGCAGTTCTTC.